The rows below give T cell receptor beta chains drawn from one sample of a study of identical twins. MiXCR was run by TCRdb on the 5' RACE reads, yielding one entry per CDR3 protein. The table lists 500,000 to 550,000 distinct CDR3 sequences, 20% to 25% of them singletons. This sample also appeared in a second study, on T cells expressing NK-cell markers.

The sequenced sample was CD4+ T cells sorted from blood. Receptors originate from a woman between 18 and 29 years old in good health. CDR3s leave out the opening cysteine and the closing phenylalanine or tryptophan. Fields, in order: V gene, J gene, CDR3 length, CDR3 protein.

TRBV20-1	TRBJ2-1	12	SAGTSGGLREQF
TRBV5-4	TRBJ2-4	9	ASSLQGIQY
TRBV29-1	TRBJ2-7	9	SVGLAGEQY
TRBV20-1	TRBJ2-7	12	SATVSGRTGEQY
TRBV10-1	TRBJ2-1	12	ASSDFGSRNEQF
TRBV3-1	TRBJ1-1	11	ASSQVALGEAF
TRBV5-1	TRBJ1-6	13	ASSLLGQNNSPLH
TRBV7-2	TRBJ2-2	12	ASTRDTFYGELF
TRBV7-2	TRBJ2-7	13	ASSLDGGSSYEQY
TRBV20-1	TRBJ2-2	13	SAAGPSGFPGELF
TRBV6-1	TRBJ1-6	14	ASRSSWGTGLSPLH
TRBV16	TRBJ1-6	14	ASSQTRQGYNSPLH
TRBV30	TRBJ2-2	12	AWRGLANTGELF
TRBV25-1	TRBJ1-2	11	ASSETGIGGYT
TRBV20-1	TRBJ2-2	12	SALSPLNTGELF
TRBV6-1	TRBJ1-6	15	ASSPDSLSSYNSPLH
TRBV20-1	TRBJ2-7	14	SARVPKARSSYEQY
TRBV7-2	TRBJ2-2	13	ASILGRLGTGELF
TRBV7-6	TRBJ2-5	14	ASSWGRAGPQETQY
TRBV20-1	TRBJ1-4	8	SASNEKLF
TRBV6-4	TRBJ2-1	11	ASSKGRYNEQF
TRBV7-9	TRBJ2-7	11	ASSQQTGTEQY
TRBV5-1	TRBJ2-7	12	ASSLDGSPYEQY
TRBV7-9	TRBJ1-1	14	ASSLAPIQGATEAF
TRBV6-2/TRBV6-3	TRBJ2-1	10	ASSSRTGPQF
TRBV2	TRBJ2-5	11	ASSRADQETQY
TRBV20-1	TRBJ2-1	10	SAPTRSNEQF